This T cell receptor (beta chain) came from a study of T cell repertoires in cytomegalovirus infection. Germline V gene lookup returns CDR1 SGHTA and CDR2 FQGNSA. The CDR3 has 15 residues. V gave up 5 bases and J gave up 1 base, with 11 bases separating them. This clonotype came up a few times. Its specificity is not known. TCRdb analysed the reads with MiXCR anew, one entry per CDR3 protein. The table includes 830,000 or so distinct CDR3 sequences, roughly 33% detected once. This TCR was sampled from a human donor in good health (CMV status not recorded). Some clones in this sample may be carry-over from other donors' samples. This material consisted of cultured CD8+ T cells from PBMCs, taken from culture after CMV antigen stimulation. The J gene is TRBJ2-2, the V gene TRBV7-2; D uncertain. CDR3 nucleotide sequence: TGTGCCAGCAGCCTCGGTTTCCTGAACACCGGGGAGCTGTTTTTT. It yields the protein CASSLGFLNTGELFF.